These 13 T cell receptor beta chains share one sample of origin, sequenced in a study of tumor-infiltrating lymphocytes in primary liver carcinoma. A constant-region primer served to make TCR beta cDNA from roughly 500 ng total RNA. Researchers made the TCR beta libraries by running three nested multiplex PCR rounds with slightly modified ARM-PCR. Researchers ran the first two PCR rounds for roughly 10 cycles each with TRBV1-TRBV30 forward primers and a C-beta reverse primer. TCRdb itself ran the multiplex PCR reads through MiXCR, one entry per CDR3 protein. The data show almost 200,000 distinct CDR3 sequences, around three fifths seen once. Researchers drew blood RNA from unsorted whole blood and extracted germline DNA as well. Sequenced material: peripheral blood. The receptor set was obtained from a woman aged 60-75 years with primary liver carcinoma and hepatitis B virus infection.

Turning to this clonotype: A much larger clone lies one base from this, so it may be a read error. The V call is TRBV28, the J call TRBJ2-7, with 12 nucleotides matching TRBD2. V trimming: 3 bases; J trimming: 10 bases; junction bases outside the gene matches: 10. This CDR3 comprises 15 residues. Per germline, CDR1 MDHEN and CDR2 SYDVKM. The CDR3 is CASSFMTSGRPDQYF. In nucleotides, the CDR3 is TGTGCCAGCAGTTTCATGACTAGCGGGAGACCCGATCAGTACTTC.

This clonotype came up a few times. This chain joins TRBV5-8 and TRBJ2-1; D uncertain. Trimming removed 4 bases from V and 0 bases from J, with 14 bases in between. The CDR3 is made up of 16 amino acids. Germline V CDR1 and CDR2: SGHTS, YDEGEE. CDR3 bases: TGTGCCAGCAGCCTGAAGTGGCGGAGCTCCTACAATGAGCAGTTCTTC. Translation gives CASSLKWRSSYNEQFF.

The table lists this clonotype with a count of one. It is likely a read error, because the conserved phenylalanine at the end of the CDR3 is missing. V usage is TRBV29-1 and J usage is TRBJ1-2, with D possibly matching TRBD1 (5 bases). Germline values: CDR1 SQVTM, CDR2 ANQGSEA. CDR3 size: 15 residues. The DNA of the CDR3 is TGCAGCATTGAAGAGCGGACACGCATGGGGTATGGCTACACCATC. This gives the protein CSIEERTRMGYGYTI.

This clonotype has at least ten counts. The rearrangement joins TRBV29-1 to TRBJ2-5; D possibly uses TRBD1 or TRBD2 (5 bases each). The germline V gene encodes CDR1 SQVTM and CDR2 ANQGSEA. Between the trimmed V and J ends, which lost 8 bases and 0 bases, there was a span of 19 bases. This CDR3 contains 15 residues. CDR3 sequence reads: CSSLPWGRNQETQYF. The CDR3 bases are TGCAGCTCCCTACCCTGGGGACGGAACCAAGAGACCCAGTACTTC.

Many counts were recorded for this clonotype. The chain recombines TRBV5-1 with TRBJ2-1; 7 bases agree with TRBD2. The CDR3 has 14 amino acids. V shed 0 bases and J 9 bases; nucleotides not matched to a gene: 6. CDR1 is SGHRS and CDR2 is YFSETQ in the germline V gene. In DNA, the CDR3 is TGCGCCAGCAGCTTGGTACGGGAGCGGGGTGAGCAGTTCTTC. As protein: CASSLVRERGEQFF.

The chain employs TRBV11-2 and TRBJ2-7, with a possible D match to TRBD2 (5 bases). CDR1 SGHAT and CDR2 FQNNGV come from the germline V gene. The CDR3 runs 15 residues. With 5 bases removed from V and 0 bases from J, the gap between germline ends came to 14 bases. The CDR3 bases are TGTGCCAGCAGCCGACTACCGACAAGCTCCTACGAGCAGTACTTC. Its translation: CASSRLPTSSYEQYF.

On this clonotype: Given the absence of the conserved phenylalanine or tryptophan at the CDR3 end, a read error is likely. The chain employs TRBV10-3 and TRBJ2-5; D ambiguous. The CDR3 extends over 12 amino acids. Trimming shortened V by 3 bases and J by 1 base, and 3 bases separated the two germline ends. The germline CDR1 and CDR2 sequences are ENHRY and SYGVKD. CDR3 sequence (DNA): TGTGCCATCAGTGAAAGCCAAGAGACCCAGTACGTC. Its translation: CAISESQETQYV.

This clonotype has only a few counts. No conserved phenylalanine or tryptophan is present at the end of the CDR3, so a read error is the likely explanation. Here the CDR3 DNA reads TGTGCCAGCCAGACTAGCGGGGGGACTACTAGCTCCTACGAGCAGTTCCTC. Translating gives CASQTSGGTTSSYEQFL. V is TRBV6-2 or TRBV6-3 and J is TRBJ2-7; TRBD2 matches 13 bases. The closer fit of TRBJ2-1 to the DNA end suggests the J call may be wrong. CDR3 size: 17 residues. Per germline, CDR1 MNHEY and CDR2 SVGEGT.

The chain links TRBV11-2 to TRBJ2-1; 15 nucleotides agree with TRBD2. CDR3 length equals 15 residues. The germline V gene has CDR1 SGHAT and CDR2 FQNNGV. V shed 6 bases and J 11 bases; nucleotides not matched to a gene: 8. The chain's CDR3 is CASSRGTSGRSKQFF. The DNA for the CDR3 is TGTGCCAGCAGTCGCGGGACTAGCGGGAGGAGTAAGCAGTTCTTC.

The sample holds a few counts of this clonotype. The chain joins TRBV12-3 or TRBV12-4 to TRBJ1-2; TRBD1 agrees at 10 bases. The junction had 2 bases not matched to a gene; V was cut back by 8 bases and J by 8 bases. The CDR3 covers 11 residues. CDR3 DNA: TGTGCCAGCGGACAGGGGGTAGGCTACACCTTC. Translation gives CASGQGVGYTF.

This clonotype was picked up one time. The conserved final phenylalanine or tryptophan is absent from the CDR3, which likely points to a read error. Written as DNA, the CDR3 is TGTGCCAGCAGTCTAGGGACTAGCGACATCAATGAGCAGTTCTTA. Protein sequence: CASSLGTSDINEQFL. The chain carries TRBV11-3 and TRBJ2-1, with 10 positions matching TRBD2. Unmatched junction bases numbered 8, after V lost 6 bases and J lost 6 bases. The V gene's germline CDR1 is SGHNT and CDR2 YENEEA. There are 15 residues in the CDR3.

This clonotype has ten or more counts. J is TRBJ2-2 and V is TRBV7-8, with D possibly being TRBD1 (6 bases). The germline V gene encodes CDR1 SGHVS and CDR2 FQNEAQ. This CDR3 region has 12 residues. V lost 5 bases and J lost 6, with 7 bases in between. For the CDR3, the DNA is TGTGCCAGCAGCCGGACAGCCGGGGAGCTGTTTTTT. It encodes CASSRTAGELFF. The full variable domain, with the rest looked up from reference TRBV7-8 and TRBJ2-2, is GAGVSQSPRYKVAKRGQDVALRCDPISGHVSLFWYQQALGQGPEFLTYFQNEAQLDKSGLPSDRFFAERPEGSVSTLKIQRTQQEDSAVYLCASSRTAGELFFGEGSRLTVL.

This clonotype was detected ten times or more. J is TRBJ2-6 and V is TRBV29-1; D unresolved. This CDR3 region has 13 residues. Trimming removed 4 bases from V and 4 bases from J, with 8 bases in between. CDR1 SQVTM and CDR2 ANQGSEA come from the germline V gene. The CDR3 DNA is TGCAGCGTTGGTACTTACGGGGCCAACGTCCTGACTTTC. It translates to CSVGTYGANVLTF.